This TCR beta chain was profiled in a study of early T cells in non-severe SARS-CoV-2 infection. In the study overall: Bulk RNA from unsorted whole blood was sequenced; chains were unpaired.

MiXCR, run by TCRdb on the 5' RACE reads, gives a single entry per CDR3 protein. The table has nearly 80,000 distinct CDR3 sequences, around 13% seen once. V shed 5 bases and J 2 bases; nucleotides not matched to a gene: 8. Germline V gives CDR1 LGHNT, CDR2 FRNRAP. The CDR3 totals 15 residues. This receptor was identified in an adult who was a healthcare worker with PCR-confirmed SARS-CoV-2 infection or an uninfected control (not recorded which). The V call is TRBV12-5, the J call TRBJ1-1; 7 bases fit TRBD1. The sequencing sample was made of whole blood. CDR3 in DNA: TGTGCTAGTGGTCGTCGCAGGGGGGTAAACACTGAAGCTTTCTTT. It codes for CASGRRRGVNTEAFF.